The text below deals with one T cell receptor (beta chain). As yet, its antigen is unknown. The data were obtained in a study of OX40 agonist ivuxolimab in advanced cancers. Overall study: Given to patients was ivuxolimab, an agonistic anti-OX40 (CD134) antibody. Points from the study as a whole: The CD4+ and CD8+ T cells in the blood had expanded clonally by week 6 at 0.1 to 3.0 mg/kg.

Germline V gene lookup returns CDR1 KGHSH and CDR2 LQKENI. The length of the CDR3 is 16 residues. The V end was cut by 4 bases, the J end by 0 bases, with 13 bases between. On cycle 4 day 1 and cycle 7 day 1, as well as at baseline, blood was sampled. Repertoires were generated with immunoSEQ multiplex PCR, while TCRdb's copy carries only in-frame clones and drops some. The data hold 58,000 or so clones, with roughly 83% observed a single time. The material sequenced was CD4+ or CD8+ T cells sorted from blood, taken in a trial of the OX40 agonist ivuxolimab. The clonotype originates from an adult with an advanced solid tumor such as melanoma, head and neck, liver or kidney cancer. The rearrangement links TRBV18 to TRBJ1-3; D gene unclear. The DNA of the CDR3 is TGTGCCAGCTCACAAAAAGACCCAAGCTCTGGAAACACCATATATTTT. This translates into CASSQKDPSSGNTIYF.